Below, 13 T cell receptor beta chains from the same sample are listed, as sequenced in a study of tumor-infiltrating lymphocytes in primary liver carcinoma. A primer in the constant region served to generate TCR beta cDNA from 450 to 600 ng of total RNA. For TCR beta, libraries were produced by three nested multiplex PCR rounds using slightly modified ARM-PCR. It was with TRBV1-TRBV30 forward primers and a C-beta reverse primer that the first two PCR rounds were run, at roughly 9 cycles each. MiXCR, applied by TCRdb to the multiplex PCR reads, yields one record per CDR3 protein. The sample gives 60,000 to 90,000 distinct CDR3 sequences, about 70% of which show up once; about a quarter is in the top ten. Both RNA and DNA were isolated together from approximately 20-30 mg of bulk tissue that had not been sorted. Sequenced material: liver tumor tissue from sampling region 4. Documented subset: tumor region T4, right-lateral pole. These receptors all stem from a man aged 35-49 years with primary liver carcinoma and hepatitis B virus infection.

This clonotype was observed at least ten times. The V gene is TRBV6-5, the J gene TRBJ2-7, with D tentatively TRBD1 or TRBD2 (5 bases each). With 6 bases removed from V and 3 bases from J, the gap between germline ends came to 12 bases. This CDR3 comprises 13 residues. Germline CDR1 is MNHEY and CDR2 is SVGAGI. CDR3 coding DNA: TGTGCCAGCAGGGATGGGGGATACTACGAGCAGTACTTC. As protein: CASRDGGYYEQYF.

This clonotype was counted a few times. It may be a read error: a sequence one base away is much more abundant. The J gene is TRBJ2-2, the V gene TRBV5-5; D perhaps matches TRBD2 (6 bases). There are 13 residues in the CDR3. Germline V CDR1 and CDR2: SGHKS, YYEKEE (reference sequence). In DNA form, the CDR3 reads TGTGCCAGCAGCTTCGTCCCGGGCGGGGAGCTGTCTTTT. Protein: CASSFVPGGELSF.

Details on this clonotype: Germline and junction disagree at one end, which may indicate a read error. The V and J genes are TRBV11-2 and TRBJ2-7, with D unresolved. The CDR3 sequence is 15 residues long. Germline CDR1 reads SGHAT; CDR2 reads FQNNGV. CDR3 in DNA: TGTGTCAGCAGCTCCTTGGCAGGATCACCATACGAGCGGTACTTC. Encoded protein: CVSSSLAGSPYERYF.

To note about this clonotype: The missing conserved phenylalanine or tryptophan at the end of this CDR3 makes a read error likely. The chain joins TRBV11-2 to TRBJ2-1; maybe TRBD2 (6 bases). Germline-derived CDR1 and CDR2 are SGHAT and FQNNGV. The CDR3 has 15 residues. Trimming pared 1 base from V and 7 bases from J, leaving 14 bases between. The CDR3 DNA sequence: TGTGCCAGCAGCTTAGCGGGGGTCTCCCAGAATGAGCAGTTCTCC. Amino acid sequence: CASSLAGVSQNEQFS.

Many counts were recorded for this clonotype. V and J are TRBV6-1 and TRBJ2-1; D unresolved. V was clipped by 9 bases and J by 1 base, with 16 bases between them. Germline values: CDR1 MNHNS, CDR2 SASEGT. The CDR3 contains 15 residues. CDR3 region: CASLRSLSSYNEQFF. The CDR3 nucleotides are TGTGCCAGTCTCCGTAGCCTATCATCCTACAATGAGCAGTTCTTC.

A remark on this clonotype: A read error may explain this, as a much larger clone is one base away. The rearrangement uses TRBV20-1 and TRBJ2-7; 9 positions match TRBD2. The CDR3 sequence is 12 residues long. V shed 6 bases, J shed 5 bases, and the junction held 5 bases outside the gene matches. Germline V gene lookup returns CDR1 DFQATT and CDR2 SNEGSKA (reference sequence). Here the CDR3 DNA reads TGCAGTGCCGGACTAGCGAGAGACGAGCAGTACTTC. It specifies CSAGLARDEQYF.

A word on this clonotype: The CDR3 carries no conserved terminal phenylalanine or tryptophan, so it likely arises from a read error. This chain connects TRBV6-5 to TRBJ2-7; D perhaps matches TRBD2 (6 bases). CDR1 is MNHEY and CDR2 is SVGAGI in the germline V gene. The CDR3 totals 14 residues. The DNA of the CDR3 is TGTGTCAGCAGTTATGCGGTCGGGGGATACGAGCAGTACTCC. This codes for CVSSYAVGGYEQYS.

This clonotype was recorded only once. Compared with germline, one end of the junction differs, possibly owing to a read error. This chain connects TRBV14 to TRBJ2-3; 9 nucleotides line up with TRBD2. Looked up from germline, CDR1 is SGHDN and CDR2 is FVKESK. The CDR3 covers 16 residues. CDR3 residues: CTSSQPGLANTDTQYF. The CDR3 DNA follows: TGTACCAGCAGCCAACCTGGACTAGCGAACACAGATACGCAGTATTTT.

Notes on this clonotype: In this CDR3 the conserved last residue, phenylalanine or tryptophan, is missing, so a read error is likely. CDR3: CASSGGPDTQYL. The DNA for the CDR3 is TGCGCCAGCAGTGGGGGGCCTGATACGCAGTATCTT. V is TRBV10-1 and J is TRBJ2-3; D possibly corresponds to TRBD1 (6 bases). V gave up 4 bases and J gave up 6 bases, with 8 bases separating them. The CDR3 is 12 amino acids. Germline V gene lookup returns CDR1 WNHNN and CDR2 SYGVQD (reference sequence).

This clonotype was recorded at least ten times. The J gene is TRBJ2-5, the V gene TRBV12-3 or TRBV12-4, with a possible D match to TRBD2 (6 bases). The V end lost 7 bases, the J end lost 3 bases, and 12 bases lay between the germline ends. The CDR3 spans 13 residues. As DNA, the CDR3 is TGTGCCAGCACCCGCCGGGAGAAAGAGACCCAGTACTTC. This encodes CASTRREKETQYF.

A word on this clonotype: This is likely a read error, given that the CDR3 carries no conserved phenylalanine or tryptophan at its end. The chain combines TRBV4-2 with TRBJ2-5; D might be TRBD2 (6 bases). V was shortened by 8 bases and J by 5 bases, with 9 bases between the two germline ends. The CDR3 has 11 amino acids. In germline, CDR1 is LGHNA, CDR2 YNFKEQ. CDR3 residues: CASGRGETQYL. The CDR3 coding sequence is TGTGCCAGCGGCCGGGGGGAGACCCAGTACCTC.

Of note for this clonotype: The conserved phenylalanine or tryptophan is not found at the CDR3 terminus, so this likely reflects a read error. The CDR3 DNA reads TGTGCCGGCATGTTCAGACCTACCTCTAACTATGGCTACACCCTC. Translation gives CAGMFRPTSNYGYTL. This chain connects TRBV6-1 to TRBJ1-2; D remains ambiguous. The V and J ends lost 11 bases and 0 bases respectively, with 19 bases between them. The CDR3 extends over 15 amino acids. The germline V gene has CDR1 MNHNS and CDR2 SASEGT.

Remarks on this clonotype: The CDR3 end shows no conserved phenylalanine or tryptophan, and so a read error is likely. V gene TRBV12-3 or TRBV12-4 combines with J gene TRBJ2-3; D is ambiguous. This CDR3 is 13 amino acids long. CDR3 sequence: CFSSADGTDTQYL. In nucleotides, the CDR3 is TGTTTCAGCAGTGCGGACGGCACAGATACGCAGTATCTT.